The rows below give T cell receptor beta chains drawn from one sample of a study of T cells in localized non-small cell lung cancer. Clones were read by immunoSEQ multiplex PCR, and TCRdb kept only the in-frame ones, dropping some. The profile covers roughly 53,000 clones, with over 70% appearing a single time and about a sixth taken by the ten largest. The sample consisted of peripheral blood mononuclear cells, taken before any cancer treatment. The receptors stem from a man aged 40-75 years with stage III lung adenocarcinoma. Both conserved end residues are part of each CDR3. The D gene is left open where the match is weak. The size of a clone is reported for some rows only, either as once, few or many, or as a class for expanded clones.

cdr3_length	clone_size	j_call	d_call	v_call	cdr3_aa	cdr3_nt
13	NA	TRBJ2-2	TRBD1	TRBV19	CAMGQPNTGELFF	TGTGCCATGGGACAGCCGAACACCGGGGAGCTGTTTTTT
14	NA	TRBJ1-2	NA	TRBV27	CASSLSMGAPGYTF	TGTGCCAGCAGTTTATCGATGGGGGCGCCTGGCTACACCTTC
15	NA	TRBJ2-5	TRBD2	TRBV5-6	CASSLELAGTETQYF	TGTGCCAGCAGCTTGGAACTAGCGGGGACAGAGACCCAGTACTTC
13	NA	TRBJ1-2	NA	TRBV2	CAIPRGGNYGYTF	TGTGCCATCCCAAGGGGAGGGAACTATGGCTACACCTTC
13	NA	TRBJ2-1	NA	TRBV11-2	CASSLTSGFEQFF	TGTGCCAGCAGCTTAACTTCCGGGTTTGAGCAGTTCTTC
15	NA	TRBJ1-1	NA	TRBV5-1	CASSTGTEREAEAFF	TGCGCCAGCAGCACTGGGACGGAGAGAGAGGCTGAAGCTTTCTTT
14	NA	TRBJ2-3	TRBD2	TRBV10-3	CASGPAGEADTQYF	TGTGCCTCAGGGCCAGCGGGAGAAGCAGATACGCAGTATTTT
13	once	TRBJ2-1	NA	TRBV12-5	CASGSPLLREQFF	TGTGCTAGTGGTTCCCCCCTTTTGCGGGAGCAGTTCTTC
13	NA	TRBJ2-1	TRBD1	TRBV5-6	CASSLGTGLQQFF	TGTGCCAGCAGCTTGGGGACAGGCCTTCAGCAGTTCTTC
12	NA	TRBJ2-2	NA	TRBV6-1	CASSESGGELFF	TGTGCCAGCAGTGAATCTGGCGGGGAGCTGTTTTTT
12	NA	TRBJ2-7	TRBD2	TRBV5-6	CASSGGTYEQYF	TGTGCCAGTAGCGGGGGAACCTACGAGCAGTACTTC
14	NA	TRBJ2-7	NA	TRBV19	CASSTGGPPYEQYF	TGTGCCAGTAGTACGGGGGGCCCTCCCTACGAGCAGTACTTC
14	NA	TRBJ2-5	NA	TRBV11-2	CASSPTDLKETQYF	TGTGCCAGCAGCCCGACGGACTTAAAAGAGACCCAGTACTTC
14	NA	TRBJ2-1	NA	TRBV11-1	CASSLSSGQNEQFF	TGTGCCAGCAGCTTAAGTTCGGGGCAAAATGAGCAGTTCTTC
14	NA	TRBJ2-7	TRBD2	TRBV6-5	CASSYREGSYEQYF	TGTGCCAGCAGTTATAGGGAGGGCTCCTACGAGCAGTACTTC
12	NA	TRBJ2-7	NA	TRBV6-1	CASSEDGDSQYF	TGTGCCAGCAGTGAAGATGGGGATTCCCAGTACTTC
18	NA	TRBJ2-7	TRBD2	TRBV19	CASSRRASGSGGAYEQYF	TGTGCCAGTAGTAGACGCGCTAGCGGGAGTGGGGGGGCCTACGAGCAGTACTTC
17	once	TRBJ1-3	TRBD1	TRBV7-9	CASSSQPGTGGGNTIYF	TGTGCCAGCAGCTCACAACCCGGGACAGGGGGTGGAAACACCATATATTTT
13	NA	TRBJ1-1	NA	TRBV19	CASSTWGNTEAFF	TGTGCCAGTAGTACCTGGGGGAACACTGAAGCTTTCTTT
13	NA	TRBJ1-2	TRBD1	TRBV2	CASGRDRADGYTF	TGTGCCAGCGGCCGGGACAGGGCAGATGGCTACACCTTC
15	NA	TRBJ2-7	NA	TRBV10-2	CASSEYKQGSYEQYF	TGCGCCAGCAGTGAGTACAAGCAGGGCTCCTACGAGCAGTACTTC
14	NA	TRBJ2-4	TRBD1	TRBV4-3	CASSQTRQGDIQYF	TGCGCCAGCAGCCAAACCCGACAGGGGGACATTCAGTACTTC
16	NA	TRBJ1-4	TRBD1	TRBV5-8	CASSTGATATNEKLFF	TGTGCCAGCAGCACAGGGGCGACTGCAACTAATGAAAAACTGTTTTTT
16	once	TRBJ2-5	TRBD2	TRBV11-2	CASSLGPSGGEETQYF	TGTGCCAGCAGCTTAGGGCCTAGCGGGGGGGAAGAGACCCAGTACTTC
12	NA	TRBJ1-5	NA	TRBV30	CAGQRGNQPQHF	TGTGCCGGCCAAAGGGGGAATCAGCCCCAGCATTTT
16	NA	TRBJ1-1	NA	TRBV7-9	CASSSYILEGSTEAFF	TGTGCCAGCAGCTCCTACATCCTTGAAGGGAGCACTGAAGCTTTCTTT
19	NA	TRBJ2-1	NA	TRBV19	CASSIDHLGGQRSYNEQFF	TGTGCCAGTAGTATAGACCACCTTGGCGGGCAGAGGTCCTACAATGAGCAGTTCTTC
13	NA	TRBJ2-7	NA	TRBV12-5	CASGLGPLYEQYF	TGTGCTAGTGGTTTGGGACCATTATACGAGCAGTACTTC
15	NA	TRBJ1-6	TRBD1	TRBV27	CASSLRQGDNSPLHF	TGTGCCAGCAGTTTACGGCAGGGGGATAATTCACCCCTCCACTTT
16	NA	TRBJ1-5	TRBD1	TRBV27	CASSFNRGIGNQPQHF	TGTGCCAGCAGTTTTAACAGGGGGATAGGCAATCAGCCCCAGCATTTT
14	NA	TRBJ2-4	NA	TRBV19	CASSRKGGSDIQYF	TGTGCCAGTAGTAGGAAGGGAGGTTCGGACATTCAGTACTTC
17	NA	TRBJ2-5	NA	TRBV11-2	CASSSGLPLYGQETQYF	TGTGCCAGCAGCTCGGGACTCCCACTGTACGGGCAAGAGACCCAGTACTTC
13	NA	TRBJ2-7	NA	TRBV6-5	CASSVGASYEQYF	TGTGCCAGCAGTGTCGGGGCCTCCTACGAGCAGTACTTC
16	few	TRBJ1-3	TRBD1	TRBV6-6	CASSYGWDRGGNTIYF	TGTGCCAGCAGTTACGGTTGGGACAGGGGAGGAAACACCATATATTTT
17	once	TRBJ1-2	NA	TRBV4-3	CASTPRGLARDVDGYTF	TGCGCCAGCACCCCCAGGGGATTGGCCAGGGATGTCGATGGCTACACCTTC
13	NA	TRBJ1-1	NA	TRBV2	CASSAERDTEAFF	TGTGCCAGCAGTGCGGAAAGGGACACTGAAGCTTTCTTT
12	NA	TRBJ2-7	NA	TRBV14	CASSQGLSSEYF	TGTGCCAGCAGCCAAGGGCTCTCCAGCGAGTACTTC
15	NA	TRBJ1-4	TRBD1	TRBV2	CASSDRGATNEKLFF	TGTGCCAGCAGCGACAGGGGGGCAACTAATGAAAAACTGTTTTTT
12	NA	TRBJ2-7	NA	TRBV27	CASRTGSYEQYF	TGTGCCAGCAGGACAGGCTCCTACGAGCAGTACTTC
15	NA	TRBJ2-3	TRBD1	TRBV19	CASSPRDSSTDTQYF	TGTGCCAGTAGTCCTCGGGACAGTAGCACAGATACGCAGTATTTT
18	NA	TRBJ2-1	NA	TRBV19	CASSPRRGSGTPYHEQFF	TGTGCCAGTAGTCCAAGAAGGGGGAGCGGGACCCCTTACCATGAGCAGTTCTTC
14	NA	TRBJ1-1	NA	TRBV2	CASRQERSNTEAFF	TGTGCCAGCAGGCAAGAACGGTCGAACACTGAAGCTTTCTTT
14	NA	TRBJ1-1	NA	TRBV29-1	CSVLPGLGNTEAFF	TGCAGCGTCTTACCAGGTCTCGGTAACACTGAAGCTTTCTTT
14	NA	TRBJ1-6	NA	TRBV10-1	CASSYRDDPSPLHF	TGCGCCAGCAGTTACCGGGACGATCCTTCACCCCTCCACTTT
14	NA	TRBJ2-1	NA	TRBV6-4	CASSRRGERSEQFF	TGTGCCAGCAGCCGTAGGGGGGAGCGGAGTGAGCAGTTCTTC
14	NA	TRBJ2-1	TRBD1	TRBV4-3	CASSRDSGYNEQFF	TGCGCCAGCAGCAGGGACAGCGGCTACAATGAGCAGTTCTTC
13	few	TRBJ1-5	TRBD1	TRBV5-1	CASSPTGEQPQHF	TGCGCCAGCAGCCCCACAGGGGAACAGCCCCAGCATTTT
12	NA	TRBJ1-3	NA	TRBV9	CASSAVGNTIYF	TGTGCCAGCAGCGCCGTCGGAAACACCATATATTTT
16	NA	TRBJ2-2	TRBD1	TRBV7-9	CASSAGQGVYTGELFF	TGTGCCAGCAGCGCGGGACAGGGGGTTTACACCGGGGAGCTGTTTTTT
15	NA	TRBJ2-1	TRBD2	TRBV11-3	CASSLRREGYNEQFF	TGTGCCAGCAGCTTAAGGCGGGAGGGCTACAATGAGCAGTTCTTC
15	NA	TRBJ2-2	NA	TRBV7-2	CASSSLGSNTGELFF	TGTGCCAGCAGCTCACTCGGATCGAACACCGGGGAGCTGTTTTTT
13	NA	TRBJ1-5	NA	TRBV11-2	CASSPGQDQPQHF	TGTGCCAGCAGCCCCGGACAAGATCAGCCCCAGCATTTT
15	few	TRBJ2-7	NA	TRBV11-2	CASSLRVGETYEQYF	TGTGCCAGCAGCTTAAGAGTCGGGGAAACCTACGAGCAGTACTTC
17	NA	TRBJ1-4	TRBD1	TRBV4-3	CASSQERAGTGREKLFF	TGCGCCAGCAGCCAAGAAAGAGCCGGGACAGGGCGTGAAAAACTGTTTTTT
14	NA	TRBJ2-1	NA	TRBV7-2	CASSPSRGRGEQFF	TGTGCCAGCAGCCCCTCGAGGGGGAGAGGGGAGCAGTTCTTC